One sample yielded the 19 T cell receptor beta chains listed below, sequenced in a study of spatial heterogeneity in lung cancer. A single record per CDR3 protein comes from TCRdb applying MiXCR to the 5' RACE reads. The sample lists roughly 29,000 distinct CDR3 sequences, about 5.3% occurring once. Indicated time point: blood at routine non-recurrence follow-up after resection. This sample comprised PBMCs, obtained at follow-up. These receptors were obtained from a female donor with early-stage non-small cell lung cancer.

This clonotype was counted ten times or more. The chain combines TRBV7-2 with TRBJ2-1, with 13 bases that match TRBD2. The CDR3 has 16 residues. Germline values: CDR1 SGHTA, CDR2 FQGNSA. The junction had 10 bases not matched to a gene; V was cut back by 5 bases and J by 9 bases. The CDR3: CASSPGLAGALGEQFF. CDR3 in DNA: TGTGCCAGCAGCCCCGGACTAGCGGGAGCGTTGGGTGAGCAGTTCTTC.

The chain couples TRBV27 to TRBJ2-1; unclear D gene. The CDR3 length is 14 residues. Germline V gene data show CDR1 as MNHEY and CDR2 as SMNVEV (reference sequence). V was clipped by 5 bases and J by 7 bases, with 15 bases between them. CDR3 in amino acids: CASSPFGPVNEQFF. CDR3 sequence (DNA): TGTGCCAGCAGTCCTTTCGGGCCTGTTAATGAGCAGTTCTTC.

This clonotype showed up just a few times. The V and J genes are TRBV18 and TRBJ1-1; 7 bases line up with TRBD1. Germline V gene lookup returns CDR1 KGHSH and CDR2 LQKENI. The CDR3 contains 14 residues. V lost 4 bases, J lost 1 base, and 3 bases stayed unmatched. The CDR3 sequence is CASSRQGKNTEAFF. Written as DNA, the CDR3 is TGTGCCAGCTCACGACAGGGTAAGAACACTGAAGCTTTCTTT. Full variable domain (missing parts from reference TRBV18 and TRBJ1-1): NAGVMQNPRHLVRRRGQEARLRCSPMKGHSHVYWYRQLPEEGLKFMVYLQKENIIDESGMPKERFSAEFPKEGPSILRIQQVVRGDSAAYFCASSRQGKNTEAFFGQGTRLTVV.

This clonotype was found many times. The chain employs TRBV9 and TRBJ2-7; D is possibly TRBD1 or TRBD2 (5 bases each). Trimming took off 2 bases at V and 0 bases at J, with 9 bases between the two ends. CDR1 is SGDLS, CDR2 YYNGEE, per germline. The CDR3 length is 14 residues. The CDR3 nucleotides read TGTGCCAGCAGCGTCCGGGACGGCTCCTACGAGCAGTACTTC. Its protein is CASSVRDGSYEQYF.

This clonotype appeared many times. The genes are TRBV10-3 and TRBJ2-2, with TRBD1 as a possible D gene (6 bases). There are 18 residues in the CDR3. The V gene lost 2 bases and the J gene lost 3 bases, with 19 bases spanning the gap. Per the germline V gene, CDR1 is ENHRY and CDR2 is SYGVKD. CDR3 nucleotide sequence: TGTGCCATCAGTGAGCGGACAGCCCCAATCCCTGACACCGGGGAGCTGTTTTTT. Encoded protein: CAISERTAPIPDTGELFF.

This clonotype was detected many times. The J gene is TRBJ2-1, the V gene TRBV9, with 12 bases fitting TRBD2. This CDR3 comprises 14 residues. Looked up from germline, CDR1 is SGDLS and CDR2 is YYNGEE. Unmatched junction bases numbered 5, after V lost 3 bases and J lost 10 bases. The CDR3 nucleotides are TGTGCCAGCAGCGGGACTAGCGGGATATTAGAGCAGTTCTTC. It yields the protein CASSGTSGILEQFF.

This clonotype has a count of ten or more. This chain connects TRBV10-3 to TRBJ2-5, with 10 bases fitting TRBD2. Germline CDR1 is ENHRY and CDR2 is SYGVKD. V gave up 0 bases and J gave up 2 bases; unmatched junction bases: 6. The CDR3 spans 17 residues. CDR3 bases: TGTGCCATCAGTGAGTCGGCTAGCGGGGGCCGACAAGAGACCCAGTACTTC. Protein product: CAISESASGGRQETQYF.

There are many counts of this clonotype. The chain uses TRBV4-2 and TRBJ2-5, with a possible D match to TRBD2 (7 bases). The CDR3 is 15 amino acids. V shed 1 base and J shed 5 bases, with 14 bases lying between them. CDR1 and CDR2 from the germline V gene are LGHNA and YNFKEQ. As DNA, the CDR3 is TGTGCCAGCAGCCAAGCGGCGGGGGCCGATGAGACCCAGTACTTC. Protein product: CASSQAAGADETQYF.

This clonotype was counted many times. V gene TRBV11-2 combines with J gene TRBJ2-1, with 11 nucleotides matching TRBD1. CDR3 length: 15 residues. Trimming took 4 bases from V and 9 from J; bases not matched to a gene: 8. CDR1 SGHAT and CDR2 FQNNGV come from the germline V gene. The chain's CDR3 is CASSSSGQGDREQFF. The CDR3 DNA reads as TGTGCCAGCAGCTCGTCGGGACAGGGGGATCGTGAGCAGTTCTTC.

This clonotype was found many times. The chain couples TRBV20-1 to TRBJ2-1; 12 bases line up with TRBD2. This CDR3 is 14 amino acids long. With V trimmed by 3 bases and J by 7 bases, 4 bases remained unmatched. Germline V gene lookup returns CDR1 DFQATT and CDR2 SNEGSKA (reference sequence). The CDR3 DNA reads TGCAGTGCTAGCCTAGCGGGGGGGCGGAATGAGCAGTTCTTC. This sequence encodes CSASLAGGRNEQFF.

This clonotype has ten or more counts. This sequence joins TRBV2 and TRBJ2-3; D remains ambiguous. V was pared by 6 bases and J by 2 bases, with 6 bases between. CDR1 and CDR2 (germline): SNHLY, FYNNEI. The CDR3 totals 12 residues. The CDR3 loop reads CASRSNTDTQYF. The CDR3 DNA follows: TGTGCCAGCAGATCCAACACAGATACGCAGTATTTT.

This clonotype was counted many times. The chain couples TRBV20-1 to TRBJ2-5; D is uncertain. Trimming shortened V by 3 bases and J by 1 base, and 9 bases separated the two germline ends. Germline V CDR1 and CDR2: DFQATT, SNEGSKA (reference sequence). This CDR3 is 13 amino acids long. The CDR3 coding sequence is TGCAGTGCTAGTGGCTCGGCCCAAGAGACCCAGTACTTC. Protein: CSASGSAQETQYF.

Ten or more counts support this clonotype. The chain carries TRBV20-1 and TRBJ2-2; the D gene is possibly TRBD2 (6 bases). Per germline, CDR1 DFQATT and CDR2 SNEGSKA (reference sequence). Between the trimmed V and J ends, which lost 3 bases and 1 base, there was a span of 12 bases. CDR3 length: 15 amino acids. The CDR3 coding sequence is TGCAGTGCTAGGGGTGGGACTGTGAACACCGGGGAGCTGTTTTTT. It specifies CSARGGTVNTGELFF.

This clonotype has a count of ten or more. The chain joins TRBV29-1 to TRBJ1-2; D is uncertain. V lost 4 bases and J 6 bases, leaving 12 bases between the germline ends. Germline assignment: CDR1 SQVTM and CDR2 ANQGSEA. This CDR3 spans 12 amino acids. CDR3 protein: CSVVTPMDGYTF. DNA for the CDR3: TGCAGCGTTGTCACACCTATGGATGGCTACACCTTC. The full variable domain, its missing parts supplied by reference TRBV29-1 and TRBJ1-2, is SAVISQKPSRDICQRGTSLTIQCQVDSQVTMMFWYRQQPGQSLTLIATANQGSEATYESGFVIDKFPISRPNLTFSTLTVSNMSPEDSSIYLCSVVTPMDGYTFGSGTRLTVV.

In this sample, this clonotype turned up many times. This chain connects TRBV5-5 to TRBJ1-1; D not certain. There are 14 residues in the CDR3. V was pared by 4 bases and J by 4 bases, with 14 bases between. Germline V CDR1 and CDR2: SGHKS, YYEKEE (reference sequence). Written as DNA, the CDR3 is TGTGCCAGCAGCCCTCTCACAATCGGCACTGAAGCTTTCTTT. Protein sequence: CASSPLTIGTEAFF. Full variable domain (rest looked up from reference TRBV5-5 and TRBJ1-1): DAGVTQSPTHLIKTRGQQVTLRCSPISGHKSVSWYQQVLGQGPQFIFQYYEKEERGRGNFPDRFSARQFPNYSSELNVNALLLGDSALYLCASSPLTIGTEAFFGQGTRLTVV.

This clonotype came up a few times. A much more abundant neighbour one base away suggests this may be a read error. The J gene is TRBJ2-7, the V gene TRBV5-1; no reliable D call. The CDR3 is 12 residues long. Germline values: CDR1 SGHRS, CDR2 YFSETQ. CDR3 in DNA: TGCGCCAACAGCCCTGACTCCTACGAGCAGTACTTC. Residues: CANSPDSYEQYF.

This clonotype was recorded many times. The V call is TRBV27, the J call TRBJ1-2; the D is unclear. The germline V gene has CDR1 MNHEY and CDR2 SMNVEV (reference sequence). The CDR3 sequence is 15 residues long. Trimming pared 5 bases from V and 3 bases from J, leaving 16 bases between. The CDR3 spells CASSPRNPRDYGYTF. CDR3 DNA: TGTGCCAGCAGTCCCCGTAACCCAAGGGACTATGGCTACACCTTC.

This clonotype showed up many times. The chain joins TRBV6-5 to TRBJ2-2; maybe TRBD2 (6 bases). This CDR3 has 12 residues. Germline values: CDR1 MNHEY, CDR2 SVGAGI. V was clipped by 4 bases and J by 13 bases, with 13 bases between them. This chain's CDR3 is CASSSMGLRLFF. The CDR3 DNA reads TGTGCCAGCAGTTCCATGGGACTTAGGCTGTTTTTT.

In this sample, this clonotype turned up many times. The chain couples TRBV5-6 to TRBJ2-7; TRBD1 is a possible D gene (5 bases). The V end lost 1 base, the J end lost 6 bases, and 14 bases lay between the germline ends. Germline CDR1 is SGHDT and CDR2 is YYEEEE. The CDR3 length is 14 residues. CDR3 coding DNA: TGTGCCAGCAGCTTGTATGAAATAGGGGCCGAGCAGTACTTC. This sequence encodes CASSLYEIGAEQYF.